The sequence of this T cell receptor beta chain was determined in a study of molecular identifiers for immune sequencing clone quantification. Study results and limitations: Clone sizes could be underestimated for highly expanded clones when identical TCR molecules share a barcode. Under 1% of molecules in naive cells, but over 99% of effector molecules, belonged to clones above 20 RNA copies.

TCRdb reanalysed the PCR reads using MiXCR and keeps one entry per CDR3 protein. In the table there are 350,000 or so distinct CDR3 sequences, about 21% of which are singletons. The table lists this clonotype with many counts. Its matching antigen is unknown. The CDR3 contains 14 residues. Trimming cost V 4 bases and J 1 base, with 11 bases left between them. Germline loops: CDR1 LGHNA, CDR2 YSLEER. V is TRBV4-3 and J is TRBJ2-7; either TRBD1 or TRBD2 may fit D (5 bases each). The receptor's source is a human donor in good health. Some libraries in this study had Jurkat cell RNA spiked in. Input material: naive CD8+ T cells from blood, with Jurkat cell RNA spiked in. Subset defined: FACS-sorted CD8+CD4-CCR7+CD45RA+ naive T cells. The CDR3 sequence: CASSPGTQSYEQYF. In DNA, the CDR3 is TGCGCCAGCAGCCCCGGGACCCAGTCCTACGAGCAGTACTTC.